These 10 T cell receptor beta chains came from one sample sequenced in a study of blood T cell repertoires in COVID-19. Profiling relied on immunoSEQ multiplex PCR, and the TCRdb table lists in-frame clones only, not all of them. The data hold 400,000 or so clones, with approximately 89% observed a single time. Sequencing input: PBMCs or T cells enriched from blood (not recorded which). The receptors were sampled from a man between 40 and 49 years old in a cohort exposed to, infected with or recovered from COVID-19 (not recorded which).

This clone was picked up a small number of times. The chain employs TRBV30 and TRBJ1-3; weak D call: TRBD1 (5 bases). CDR1 and CDR2 (germline): GTSNPN, SVGIG (reference sequence). The V and J ends lost 0 bases and 9 bases respectively, with 9 bases between them. The CDR3 loop spans 12 amino acids. CDR3 sequence reads: CAWSVQGSTIYF. The DNA for the CDR3 is TGTGCCTGGAGTGTTCAGGGTAGCACCATATATTTT.

This clone has just one count. The rearrangement uses TRBV3-1 (or the pseudogene TRBV3-2) and TRBJ2-5, with D unclear. CDR1 and CDR2 from the germline V gene are LGHDT and YNNKEL (reference sequence). This CDR3 has 13 residues. Trimming pared 1 base from V and 1 base from J, leaving 4 bases between. In DNA, the CDR3 is TGTGCCAGCAGCCAAGTACTCCAAGAGACCCAGTACTTC. Amino acids: CASSQVLQETQYF.

This sequence joins TRBV28 and TRBJ2-1; weak D call: TRBD2 (6 bases). The CDR3 spans 19 residues. Germline loops: CDR1 MDHEN, CDR2 SYDVKM. Trimming cost V 5 bases and J 2 bases, with 25 bases left between them. The CDR3 DNA follows: TGTGCCAGCAGTCTTCATGCATCCCTCGGCGCGGGACCCTACAATGAGCAGTTCTTC. Protein sequence: CASSLHASLGAGPYNEQFF.

This chain uses TRBV28 with TRBJ1-1; no clear D gene. Deletions cut 6 bases from V and 7 bases from J, with 18 bases between. The CDR3 extends over 14 amino acids. Germline CDR1 reads MDHEN; CDR2 reads SYDVKM. DNA of the CDR3: TGTGCCAGCAGGGGTGCCGAGCGGGTGGGTGAAGCTTTCTTT. Translation: CASRGAERVGEAFF.

Note on this clone: Other DNA sequences within the sample encode an identical CDR3. This chain connects TRBV19 to TRBJ2-7; D call uncertain. V lost 1 base to trimming and J lost 0 bases, with 7 bases between them. Germline loops: CDR1 LNHDA, CDR2 SQIVND (reference sequence). CDR3 length: 14 residues. The CDR3, as DNA: TGTGCCAGTAGTATAGCAGTTTCCTCCTACGAGCAGTACTTC. Protein sequence: CASSIAVSSYEQYF.

The chain is built from TRBV6-5 and TRBJ2-3; D uncertain. V was clipped by 6 bases and J by 4 bases, with 8 bases between them. Germline V gene data show CDR1 as MNHEY and CDR2 as SVGAGI. The CDR3 runs to 12 residues. The CDR3 DNA sequence: TGTGCCAGCAGAGCCCCCGCAGATACGCAGTATTTT. Translation: CASRAPADTQYF.

The chain couples TRBV7-2 to TRBJ1-3, with D perhaps TRBD1 (5 bases). CDR1 is SGHTA, CDR2 FQGNSA, per germline. The CDR3 spans 15 residues. Trimming pared 3 bases from V and 0 bases from J, leaving 9 bases between. The CDR3 sequence is CASSLTVNSGNTIYF. In DNA, the CDR3 is TGTGCCAGCAGCTTGACAGTGAACTCTGGAAACACCATATATTTT.

The count of this clone is one. Here the CDR3 reads CASSTTTGYEQFF. CDR3 DNA: TGTGCCAGCAGCACGACTACGGGCTATGAGCAGTTCTTC. This chain links TRBV5-6 with TRBJ2-1; D is possibly TRBD2 (5 bases). The CDR3 extends over 13 amino acids. Per the germline V gene, CDR1 is SGHDT and CDR2 is YYEEEE. V was shortened by 4 bases and J by 8 bases, with 13 bases between the two germline ends.

J is TRBJ2-7 and V is TRBV5-1; D is uncertain. Germline V gives CDR1 SGHRS, CDR2 YFSETQ. Trimming removed 0 bases at V and 3 bases at J, with 7 bases between. The CDR3 loop spans 13 amino acids. The CDR3 DNA is TGCGCCAGCAGCTTGGAGCTAGGCTACGAGCAGTACTTC. The encoded protein is CASSLELGYEQYF.

CDR3 in amino acids: CSTTGTSGRTYEQFF. In nucleotides, the CDR3 is TGCAGCACGACCGGGACTAGCGGGAGGACGTATGAGCAGTTCTTC. V usage is TRBV29-1 and J usage is TRBJ2-1; 15 bases fit TRBD2. The V gene end was trimmed by 8 bases and the J gene end by 8 bases; junction bases not matched to a gene: 10. In germline, CDR1 is SQVTM, CDR2 ANQGSEA. This CDR3 spans 15 amino acids.